Following are 27 T cell receptor beta chains from one sample sequenced in a study of human CD4 T cells and Enterobacteriaceae (dated by TCRdb to the early 2020s). Memory CD4+ T cells, defined as all CD4+ cells other than CD45RA+CCR7+CD95- naive cells, were FACS-sorted on a FACSAria III to a purity of over 95%. The library was obtained by the immunoSEQ multiplex PCR assay. The table was pulled from immuneACCESS by TCRdb, which kept in-frame rearrangements only. Such tables lose some clones; where checked, under half of the loss comes from unresolved V genes, and the rest has no known cause. This sample lists about 29,000 clones; more than 80% were detected once. Jointly, the top ten make up over 0.9% of the sample. The source material was memory CD4+ T cells from blood. In light of the paper, this sample's cell subset or site label describes: total memory CD4 T cells sorted directly ex vivo, unstimulated. These receptors came from a human donor in good health.

The chain recombines TRBV5-4 with TRBJ1-3, with D possibly matching TRBD1 (5 bases). Trimming took off 5 bases at V and 2 bases at J, with 14 bases between the two ends. This CDR3 has 15 amino acids. The germline gives CDR1 SGHNT, CDR2 YYREEE (reference sequence). The CDR3 DNA reads as TGTGCCAGCAGTCTCGGCGGGGCTCCTGGAAACACCATATATTTT. This gives the protein CASSLGGAPGNTIYF.

V gene TRBV19 combines with J gene TRBJ1-2; 7 nucleotides line up with TRBD1. This CDR3 is 17 amino acids long. V gave up 4 bases and J gave up 8 bases; unmatched junction bases: 19. From germline, CDR1 is LNHDA and CDR2 SQIVND (reference sequence). The CDR3 here is CASSTGGASLAVEGYTF. CDR3 bases: TGTGCCAGTAGTACAGGGGGGGCCTCCCTTGCCGTTGAGGGCTACACCTTC.

With respect to this clone: Distinct nucleotide sequences in the sample also encode this CDR3. This chain uses TRBV7-6 with TRBJ1-2; D gene ambiguous. The CDR3 runs to 12 residues. Germline loops: CDR1 SGHVS, CDR2 FNYEAQ. V was cut by 5 bases and J by 4 bases, with 8 bases left in between. The CDR3 loop reads CASSPGVYGYTF. In nucleotides, the CDR3 is TGTGCCAGCAGCCCGGGCGTCTATGGCTACACCTTC.

This clone was counted a few times. Mismatch with germline at one junction end may stem from a read error. This chain uses TRBV6-1 with TRBJ1-1; D call uncertain. The germline gives CDR1 MNHNS, CDR2 SASEGT. This CDR3 comprises 10 residues. CDR3 protein: CASSYRIALF. CDR3 bases: TGTGCCAGCAGTTATCGAATCGCACTGTTT.

The chain is built from TRBV6-5 and TRBJ2-7, with 7 bases that match TRBD2. Germline CDR1 and CDR2: MNHEY and SVGAGI. This CDR3 has 11 amino acids. V was clipped by 4 bases and J by 12 bases; unmatched bases: 6. CDR3 sequence (DNA): TGTGCCAGCAGTTCGGGGAGGGGTTCGTACTTC. Translation: CASSSGRGSYF.

CDR3 sequence reads: CASSIRGSGRSYEQYF. CDR3 DNA sequence: TGTGCCAGCAGCATCAGGGGTAGCGGCCGCTCCTACGAGCAGTACTTC. The V gene is TRBV6-6, the J gene TRBJ2-7; either TRBD1 or TRBD2 may supply D (6 bases each). Germline values: CDR1 MNHNY, CDR2 SVGAGI (reference sequence). Trimming took off 6 bases at V and 0 bases at J, with 18 bases between the two ends. This CDR3 is 16 amino acids long.

The chain carries TRBV28 and TRBJ1-5, with D hard to call. V was pared by 6 bases and J by 4 bases, with 7 bases between. This CDR3 contains 12 residues. Germline V gives CDR1 MDHEN, CDR2 SYDVKM. CDR3 sequence reads: CASRLGNQPQHF. The CDR3 DNA reads as TGTGCCAGCAGGCTGGGGAATCAGCCCCAGCATTTT.

The chain links TRBV7-2 to TRBJ2-7; TRBD2 aligns across 12 bases. Germline V gene lookup returns CDR1 SGHTA and CDR2 FQGNSA. The V and J ends lost 4 bases and 4 bases, in that order; junction bases with no gene match: 8. The CDR3 totals 16 residues. In nucleotides, the CDR3 is TGTGCCAGCAGCTCAAACCCGGGACTAGCGGGTTACGAGCAGTACTTC. Amino acids: CASSSNPGLAGYEQYF.

V usage is TRBV18 and J usage is TRBJ2-1; 12 positions match TRBD2. With V trimmed by 5 bases and J by 6 bases, 5 bases remained unmatched. CDR1 is KGHSH, CDR2 LQKENI, per germline. This CDR3 region has 15 residues. CDR3 in amino acids: CASSDSSGRANEQFF. The CDR3 DNA sequence: TGTGCCAGCTCAGATTCTAGCGGGAGGGCCAATGAGCAGTTCTTC.

This chain connects TRBV12-1 to TRBJ1-6. TRBV12-1 is termed a pseudogene. The length of the CDR3 is 15 residues. This CDR3 reads CASSPRSAGNSPLHF. CDR3 DNA sequence: TGTGCCAGCAGCCCCCGGTCCGCTGGTAATTCACCCCTCCACTTT.

This clone came up a few times. The rearrangement links TRBV19 to TRBJ2-5; D remains unclear. CDR1 is LNHDA, CDR2 SQIVND, per germline (reference sequence). This CDR3 region has 14 residues. Trimming shortened V by 4 bases and J by 5 bases, and 14 bases separated the two germline ends. The CDR3 sequence is CASSSGPLEETQYF. CDR3 coding DNA: TGTGCCAGTAGTAGCGGCCCCCTAGAGGAGACCCAGTACTTC.

V and J are TRBV9 and TRBJ1-1; D not resolved. The CDR3 covers 15 residues. The V gene lost 0 bases and the J gene lost 1 base, with 10 bases spanning the gap. Germline CDR1 and CDR2: SGDLS and YYNGEE. The CDR3 DNA reads TGTGCCAGCAGCGTAGTCACCCCACGGAACACTGAAGCTTTCTTT. Amino acid sequence: CASSVVTPRNTEAFF.

This clone was counted only a few times. The chain joins TRBV5-1 to TRBJ1-6; weak D call: TRBD1 (6 bases). Germline lookup yields CDR1 SGHRS and CDR2 YFSETQ. V was clipped by 4 bases and J by 5 bases, with 16 bases between them. The CDR3 has 16 amino acids. The CDR3 region has the DNA TGCGCCAGCAGCGTCATGGGGGCGGACAATAATTCACCCCTCCACTTT. Its translation: CASSVMGADNNSPLHF.

In this sample, this clone turned up once. This chain uses TRBV6-1 with TRBJ1-1; D unresolved. This CDR3 region has 11 residues. CDR1 and CDR2 (germline): MNHNS, SASEGT. The V gene lost 6 bases and the J gene lost 3 bases, with 5 bases spanning the gap. CDR3 loop: CASSPHTEAFF. The CDR3 DNA reads as TGTGCCAGCAGCCCCCACACTGAAGCTTTCTTT.

The chain combines TRBV2 with TRBJ2-2, with TRBD1 identical over 8 bases. Germline V gene lookup returns CDR1 SNHLY and CDR2 FYNNEI. The CDR3 runs to 15 residues. Trimming took 6 bases from V and 6 from J; bases not matched to a gene: 9. CDR3 sequence (DNA): TGTGCCAGCAGAGGACAGGGTGCCTTTTCCGGGGAGCTGTTTTTT. Its protein product is CASRGQGAFSGELFF.

This clone showed up just a few times. The chain combines TRBV30 with TRBJ1-2; D not resolved. Germline CDR1 GTSNPN, CDR2 SVGIG (reference sequence). CDR3 length: 13 residues. Trimming removed 3 bases from V and 8 bases from J, with 16 bases in between. This CDR3 is CAWSAGKNTGYTF. CDR3 sequence (DNA): TGTGCCTGGAGCGCCGGCAAAAACACGGGCTACACCTTC. Full variable domain (rest looked up from reference TRBV30 and TRBJ1-2): SQTIHQWPATLVQPVGSPLSLECTVEGTSNPNLYWYRQAAGRGLQLLFYSVGIGQISSEVPQNLSASRPQDRQFILSSKKLLLSDSGFYLCAWSAGKNTGYTFGSGTRLTVV.

The rearrangement joins TRBV11-2 to TRBJ1-1, with 7 bases identical to TRBD1. This CDR3 contains 13 residues. Trimming at V came to 5 bases and at J to 6 bases, leaving 6 bases not matched to a gene. Germline V gene data show CDR1 as SGHAT and CDR2 as FQNNGV. This CDR3 reads CASSQDRAAEAFF. In DNA form, the CDR3 reads TGTGCCAGCAGCCAAGACAGGGCCGCTGAAGCTTTCTTT. Drawing the rest from reference TRBV11-2 and TRBJ1-1, the complete variable domain is EAGVAQSPRYKIIEKRQSVAFWCNPISGHATLYWYQQILGQGPKLLIQFQNNGVVDDSQLPKDRFSAERLKGVDSTLKIQPAKLEDSAVYLCASSQDRAAEAFFGQGTRLTVV.

This clone was recorded once. The chain couples TRBV11-3 to TRBJ2-3; tentatively, D is TRBD1 (6 bases). From germline, CDR1 is SGHNT and CDR2 YENEEA. The CDR3 has 14 residues. V shed 5 bases and J shed 4 bases, with 13 bases lying between them. The DNA for the CDR3 is TGTGCCAGCAGCGCTCGACAGGACCCAGATACGCAGTATTTT. It is translated as CASSARQDPDTQYF.

The V and J genes are TRBV30 and TRBJ1-2; no reliable D call. Trimming pared 3 bases from V and 8 bases from J, leaving 10 bases between. The germline CDR1 and CDR2 sequences are GTSNPN and SVGIG (reference sequence). CDR3 size: 11 residues. CDR3 coding DNA: TGTGCCTGGAGAACCGGGCGGGGCTACACCTTC. As protein: CAWRTGRGYTF. The whole variable domain, filled in from reference TRBV30 and TRBJ1-2, reads SQTIHQWPATLVQPVGSPLSLECTVEGTSNPNLYWYRQAAGRGLQLLFYSVGIGQISSEVPQNLSASRPQDRQFILSSKKLLLSDSGFYLCAWRTGRGYTFGSGTRLTVV.

This chain uses TRBV7-3 with TRBJ2-5; D uncertain. Germline CDR1 SGHTA, CDR2 FQGTGA. The CDR3 length is 13 residues. V was trimmed by 5 bases and J by 3 bases, leaving 10 bases between them. The CDR3 DNA follows: TGTGCCAGCAGCCGAGCATTCGAAGAGACCCAGTACTTC. This encodes CASSRAFEETQYF. The complete variable domain, with remaining parts taken from reference TRBV7-3 and TRBJ2-5, reads GAGVSQTPSNKVTEKGKYVELRCDPISGHTALYWYRQSLGQGPEFLIYFQGTGAADDSGLPNDRFFAVRPEGSVSTLKIQRTERGDSAVYLCASSRAFEETQYFGPGTRLLVL.

This clone was detected once. The gene calls are TRBV6-1 and TRBJ2-5; 9 bases align to TRBD1. Germline assignment: CDR1 MNHNS and CDR2 SASEGT. The CDR3 sequence is 14 residues long. Trimming at V came to 10 bases and at J to 5 bases, leaving 11 bases not matched to a gene. CDR3 amino acids: CATRWGQGAETQYF. The DNA of the CDR3 is TGTGCCACCCGGTGGGGACAGGGAGCGGAGACCCAGTACTTC.

The chain joins TRBV30 to TRBJ1-5, with unresolved D. With 1 base removed from V and 3 bases from J, the gap between germline ends came to 7 bases. The germline CDR1 and CDR2 sequences are GTSNPN and SVGIG (reference sequence). The CDR3 totals 13 residues. The CDR3 nucleotides are TGTGCCTGGAGTGCGGCTGACAATCAGCCCCAGCATTTT. Translated, it gives CAWSAADNQPQHF.

The chain employs TRBV7-9 and TRBJ1-5; D unclear. The V end was cut by 3 bases, the J end by 4 bases, with 7 bases between. The CDR3 contains 13 residues. Germline V lookup: CDR1 SEHNR, CDR2 FQNEAQ (reference sequence). The CDR3 here is CASSFTGNQPQHF. The CDR3 bases are TGTGCCAGCAGCTTTACGGGAAATCAGCCCCAGCATTTT.

CDR3 bases: TGTGCCAGCAGCCCCGGGGACAGGGGATATGAAAAACTGTTTTTT. Translating it yields CASSPGDRGYEKLFF. The chain joins TRBV7-9 to TRBJ1-4; 10 bases are a match to TRBD1. The CDR3 totals 15 residues. Germline values: CDR1 SEHNR, CDR2 FQNEAQ (reference sequence). The ends lost 5 bases at V and 6 bases at J; junction bases unmatched: 6.

The chain is built from TRBV2 and TRBJ2-3; tentatively, D is TRBD1 or TRBD2 (5 bases each). The CDR3 extends over 14 amino acids. Germline CDR1 SNHLY, CDR2 FYNNEI. V lost 7 bases and J 6 bases, leaving 17 bases between the germline ends. CDR3 in DNA: TGTGCCAGCACCCGGGGCGGAGGTTCCGATACGCAGTATTTT. Protein: CASTRGGGSDTQYF.

The rearrangement links TRBV19 to TRBJ2-1; 12 positions match TRBD2. CDR3 length: 15 amino acids. V was pared by 6 bases and J by 6 bases, with 6 bases of the junction left unmatched. Germline V gene data show CDR1 as LNHDA and CDR2 as SQIVND (reference sequence). CDR3 protein: CASSETSGRLNEQFF. The CDR3 DNA sequence: TGTGCCAGTAGCGAGACTAGCGGGAGACTCAATGAGCAGTTCTTC.

V is TRBV7-6 and J is TRBJ1-1; D is uncertain. Germline CDR1 and CDR2: SGHVS and FNYEAQ. This CDR3 has 16 residues. Trimming removed 5 bases at V and 1 base at J, with 17 bases between. CDR3 in DNA: TGTGCCAGCAGCCCGAGGAAAAGGAACCAGAACACTGAAGCTTTCTTT. This codes for CASSPRKRNQNTEAFF.